This is a list of T cell receptor beta chains from one sample in a study of response to subunit inactivated influenza vaccine. TCRdb analysed the RT-PCR reads with MiXCR anew, one entry per CDR3 protein. The sample records approximately 730,000 distinct CDR3 sequences, approximately 15% being singletons. Material: PBMCs from blood, obtained approximately 15 days before vaccination. The receptor source for this set is a man aged 45-60 years who received an inactivated influenza vaccine. The CDR3 runs from the conserved cysteine through the conserved F or W. D genes are given only for firm matches. Clone sizes are given selectively: once, few, many, or a class where the clone is expanded.

d_call	clone_size	v_call	cdr3_length	j_call	cdr3_aa	cdr3_nt
NA	few	TRBV25-1	12	TRBJ2-7	CASSELTDEQYF	TGTGCCAGCAGTGAATTGACAGACGAGCAGTACTTC
NA	NA	TRBV7-9	12	TRBJ2-3	CATSYRVDTQYF	TGTGCCACCAGCTACAGGGTTGATACGCAGTATTTT
TRBD1	NA	TRBV29-1	12	TRBJ1-4	CSPGTAYEKLFF	TGCAGCCCTGGGACAGCATATGAAAAACTGTTTTTT
NA	few	TRBV10-3	15	TRBJ1-6	CAISESRESGSPLHF	TGTGCCATCAGTGAGTCCCGGGAGAGCGGGTCACCCCTCCACTTT
TRBD1	NA	TRBV7-2	15	TRBJ1-2	CASSLGLRGQVGYTF	TGTGCCAGCAGCTTAGGTCTTCGGGGACAGGTTGGCTACACCTTC
TRBD2	NA	TRBV6-2/TRBV6-3	15	TRBJ2-1	CASSTRTSEYNEQFF	TGTGCCAGCAGTACTCGGACTAGCGAGTACAATGAGCAGTTCTTC
NA	NA	TRBV12-3/TRBV12-4	13	TRBJ2-7	CASSRDNPYEQYF	TGTGCCAGCAGTAGGGACAACCCCTACGAGCAGTACTTC
NA	few	TRBV7-9	16	TRBJ2-2	CASSLKETKRAGELFF	TGTGCCAGCAGCTTGAAAGAGACCAAAAGGGCCGGGGAGCTGTTTTTT
NA	NA	TRBV6-1	15	TRBJ2-6	CASSEAHSGANVLTF	TGTGCCAGCAGTGAAGCCCACTCTGGGGCCAACGTCCTGACTTTC
NA	NA	TRBV11-2	15	TRBJ2-1	CAGGRGAGSYNEQFF	TGTGCCGGGGGCAGGGGAGCGGGATCTTACAATGAGCAGTTCTTC
NA	few	TRBV4-3	17	TRBJ2-3	CASSQEGWYRETDTQYF	TGCGCCAGCAGCCAAGAGGGTTGGTACCGAGAGACAGATACGCAGTATTTT
NA	few	TRBV27	13	TRBJ2-5	CASRKLPQETQYF	TGTGCCAGCAGGAAACTACCCCAAGAGACCCAGTACTTC
NA	NA	TRBV27	13	TRBJ1-4	CASSGTYVSKLFF	TGTGCCAGCAGTGGGACGTACGTTTCGAAACTGTTTTTT
NA	many	TRBV3-1	15	TRBJ1-1	CASSLGRVRDTEAFF	TGTGCCAGCAGCCTCGGCAGGGTAAGGGACACTGAAGCTTTCTTT